This TCR beta chain originates from a study of T-cell memory formation after mild COVID-19. Overall study context: Largely, the TCR clusters proved donor specific. General study results and limits: CD4+ contracting clones were found mainly in CM and EM, and CD8+ ones in EMRA.

One entry per CDR3 protein, called by TCRdb with MiXCR from the 5' RACE reads. Among about 140,000 distinct CDR3 sequences, approximately 14% were seen once, and the ten largest hold 11% to 15%. The CDR3 spans 17 residues. V lost 1 base, J lost 5 bases, and 18 bases lay in between. Per germline, CDR1 SGHTA and CDR2 FQGNSA. This clonotype was seen a handful of times. Its matching antigen is unknown. This clonotype was sampled from an adult woman who had mild COVID-19 (a few samples of this study predate the infection). Cell type and time point are not known. The sample comprised PBMCs or a T cell subset sorted from them (not recorded which). V is TRBV7-2 and J is TRBJ2-1; D unresolved. CDR3 region: CASSLEVPTSANNEQFF. Here the CDR3 DNA reads TGTGCCAGCAGCTTAGAGGTCCCGACCTCGGCGAACAATGAGCAGTTCTTC. The entire variable domain, with the rest obtained from reference TRBV7-2 and TRBJ2-1, is as follows: GAGVSQSPSNKVTEKGKDVELRCDPISGHTALYWYRQSLGQGLEFLIYFQGNSAPDKSGLPSDRFSAERTGGSVSTLTIQRTQQEDSAVYLCASSLEVPTSANNEQFFGPGTRLTVL.